In this sample, the clone carrying this TCR beta chain turned up once. These data belong to a study of blood T cell repertoires in COVID-19. Study context: Collection of acute and convalescent COVID-19 samples took place in the United States, Italy and Spain.

Repertoires were generated with immunoSEQ multiplex PCR, while TCRdb's copy carries only in-frame clones and drops some. The sample holds 200,000 or so clones; around 90% are singletons and the top ten take about 6%. This clonotype originated in a man aged 60 to 69 who had recovered from COVID-19. Sequenced sample: peripheral blood.

The CDR3 loop is CASSPTSLAGEFYEQYF. In DNA, the CDR3 is TGTGCCAGCTCACCAACCTCCCTAGCGGGAGAGTTCTACGAGCAGTACTTC. This chain connects TRBV18 to TRBJ2-7, with 10 positions matching TRBD2. The J segment lost 3 bases and the V segment lost 2 bases, leaving 10 bases of the junction unmatched. Per germline, CDR1 KGHSH and CDR2 LQKENI. The CDR3 is 17 amino acids.